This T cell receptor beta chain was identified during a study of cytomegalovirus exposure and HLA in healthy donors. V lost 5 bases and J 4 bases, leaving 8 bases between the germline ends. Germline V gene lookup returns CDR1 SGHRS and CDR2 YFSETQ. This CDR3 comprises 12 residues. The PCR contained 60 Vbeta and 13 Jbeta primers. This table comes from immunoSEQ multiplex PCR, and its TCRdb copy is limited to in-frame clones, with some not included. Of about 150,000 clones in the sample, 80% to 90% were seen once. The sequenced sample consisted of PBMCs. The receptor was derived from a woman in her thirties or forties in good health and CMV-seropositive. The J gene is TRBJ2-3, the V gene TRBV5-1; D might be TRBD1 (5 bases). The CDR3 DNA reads TGCGCCAGCAGGTCAGGGTCAGATACGCAGTATTTT. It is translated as CASRSGSDTQYF.